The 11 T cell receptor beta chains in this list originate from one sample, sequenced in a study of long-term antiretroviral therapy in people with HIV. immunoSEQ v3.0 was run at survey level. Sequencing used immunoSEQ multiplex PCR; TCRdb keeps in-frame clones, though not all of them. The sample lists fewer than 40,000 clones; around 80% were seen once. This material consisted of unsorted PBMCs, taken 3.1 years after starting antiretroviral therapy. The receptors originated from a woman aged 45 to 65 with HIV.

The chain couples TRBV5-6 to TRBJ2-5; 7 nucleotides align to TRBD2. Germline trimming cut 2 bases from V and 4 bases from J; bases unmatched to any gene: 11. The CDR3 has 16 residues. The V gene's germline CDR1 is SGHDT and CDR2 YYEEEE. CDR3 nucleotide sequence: TGTGCCAGCAGCTTAGCCCGGGACTGGGAGGGAGAGACCCAGTACTTC. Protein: CASSLARDWEGETQYF.

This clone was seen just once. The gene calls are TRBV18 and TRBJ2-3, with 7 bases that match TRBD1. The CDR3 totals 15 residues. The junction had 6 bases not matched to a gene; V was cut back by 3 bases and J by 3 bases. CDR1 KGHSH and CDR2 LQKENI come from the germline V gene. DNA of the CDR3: TGTGCCAGCTCACCCGACAGGGTCGGAACAGATACGCAGTATTTT. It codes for CASSPDRVGTDTQYF.

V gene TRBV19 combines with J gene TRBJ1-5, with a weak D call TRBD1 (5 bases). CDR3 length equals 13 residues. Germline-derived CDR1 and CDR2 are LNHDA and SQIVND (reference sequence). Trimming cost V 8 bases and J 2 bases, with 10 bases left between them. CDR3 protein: CASSTGRNQPQHF. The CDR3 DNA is TGTGCCAGTTCTACAGGTCGCAATCAGCCCCAGCATTTT.

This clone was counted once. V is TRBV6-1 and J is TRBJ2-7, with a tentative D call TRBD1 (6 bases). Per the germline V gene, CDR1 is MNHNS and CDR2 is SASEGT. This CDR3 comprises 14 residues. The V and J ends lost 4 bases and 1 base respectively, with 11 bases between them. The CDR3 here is CASSVFTGSYEQYV. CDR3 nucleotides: TGTGCCAGCAGTGTGTTTACAGGGTCCTACGAGCAGTACGTC.

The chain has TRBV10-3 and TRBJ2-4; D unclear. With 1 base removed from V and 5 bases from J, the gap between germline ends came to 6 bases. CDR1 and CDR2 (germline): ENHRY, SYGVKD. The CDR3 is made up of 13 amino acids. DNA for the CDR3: TGTGCCATCAGTGAGTACAGACAAAACATTCAGTACTTC. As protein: CAISEYRQNIQYF.

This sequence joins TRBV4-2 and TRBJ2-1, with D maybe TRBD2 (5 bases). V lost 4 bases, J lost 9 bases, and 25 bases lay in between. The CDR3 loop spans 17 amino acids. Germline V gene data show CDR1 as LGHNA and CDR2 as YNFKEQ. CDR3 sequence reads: CASSPGSSPRHDGEQFF. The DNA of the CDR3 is TGTGCCAGCAGCCCGGGGTCGAGTCCCCGGCATGACGGTGAGCAGTTCTTC.

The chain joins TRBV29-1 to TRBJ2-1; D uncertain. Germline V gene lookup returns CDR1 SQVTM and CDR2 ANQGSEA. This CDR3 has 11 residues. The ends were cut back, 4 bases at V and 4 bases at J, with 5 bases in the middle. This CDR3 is CSVGGYNEQFF. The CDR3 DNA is TGCAGCGTTGGGGGTTACAATGAGCAGTTCTTC.

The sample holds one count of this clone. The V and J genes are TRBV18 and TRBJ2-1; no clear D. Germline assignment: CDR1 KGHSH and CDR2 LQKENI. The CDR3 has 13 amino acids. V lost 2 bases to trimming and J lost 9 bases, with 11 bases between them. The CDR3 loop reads CASSPNDGSEQFF. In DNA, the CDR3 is TGTGCCAGCTCACCAAACGACGGCTCTGAGCAGTTCTTC.

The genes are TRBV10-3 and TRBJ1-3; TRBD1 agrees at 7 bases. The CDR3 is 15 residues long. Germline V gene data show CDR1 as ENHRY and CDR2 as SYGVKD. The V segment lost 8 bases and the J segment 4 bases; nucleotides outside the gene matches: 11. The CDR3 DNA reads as TGTGCCATCGGGGGACAGTTGGGCACCGGAAACACCATATATTTT. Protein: CAIGGQLGTGNTIYF.

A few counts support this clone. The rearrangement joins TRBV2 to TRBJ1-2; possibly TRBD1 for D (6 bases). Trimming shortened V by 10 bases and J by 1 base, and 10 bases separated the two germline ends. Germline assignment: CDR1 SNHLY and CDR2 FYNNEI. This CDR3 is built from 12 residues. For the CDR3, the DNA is TGTGCCATTTCACAGGGTAACTATGGCTACACCTTC. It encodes CAISQGNYGYTF.

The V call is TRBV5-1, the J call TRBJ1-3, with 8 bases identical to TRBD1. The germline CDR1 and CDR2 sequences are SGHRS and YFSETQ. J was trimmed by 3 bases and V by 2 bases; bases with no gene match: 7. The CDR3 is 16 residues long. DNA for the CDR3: TGCGCCAGCAGCTTATCGACAGGGGTGGGTGGAAACACCATATATTTT. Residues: CASSLSTGVGGNTIYF.